This TCR beta chain was documented in a study of blood T cells in healthy people across ages. Study results and limitations: In the absence of known donor CMV status, changes in expanded clonotypes were possibly confounded.

The authors isolated at least 6 million PBMCs per sample. Trimming cost V 0 bases and J 11 bases, with 11 bases left between them. Germline CDR1 reads LGHNA; CDR2 reads YSLEER. The CDR3 has 14 residues. Through a sample-barcoded 5' primer and a J-beta primer mix, a second PCR was run for roughly 6 to 12 cycles. TCRdb reprocessed the 5' RACE reads via MiXCR and lists one record per CDR3 protein. The data show some 800,000 distinct CDR3 sequences, under 45% seen once. Remarks on this clonotype: Antigen unknown.

Source material: blood. The V call is TRBV4-3, the J call TRBJ1-6; no reliable D call. The receptor was isolated from a man in his 60s in good health. The CDR3 DNA sequence: TGCGCCAGCAGCCAAGAATTCCAAAGACCACCCCTCCACTTT. Translated: CASSQEFQRPPLHF.